A single count supports the clone carrying this T cell receptor (beta chain). Germline assignment: CDR1 SGHKS and CDR2 YYEKEE (reference sequence). This CDR3 contains 15 residues. V dropped 1 base and J dropped 5 bases, with 15 bases sitting between them. These data originate in a study of somatic mutations in cytotoxic T cells in rheumatoid arthritis. Using immunoSEQ multiplex PCR, the repertoire was profiled, and TCRdb retains in-frame clones only, with some absent. This sample carries 20,000 to 25,000 clones, roughly 80% of them seen once, and the ten largest clones take 3% to 4%. The chain employs TRBV5-5 and TRBJ1-2, with D possibly being TRBD1 (6 bases). Sequencing was carried out using CD8+ T cells sorted from blood. The clonotype comes from an adult with rheumatoid arthritis. As DNA, the CDR3 is TGTGCCAGCAGCTTGTTGGGGGGCGCTGGGTATGGCTACACCTTC. Protein sequence: CASSLLGGAGYGYTF.